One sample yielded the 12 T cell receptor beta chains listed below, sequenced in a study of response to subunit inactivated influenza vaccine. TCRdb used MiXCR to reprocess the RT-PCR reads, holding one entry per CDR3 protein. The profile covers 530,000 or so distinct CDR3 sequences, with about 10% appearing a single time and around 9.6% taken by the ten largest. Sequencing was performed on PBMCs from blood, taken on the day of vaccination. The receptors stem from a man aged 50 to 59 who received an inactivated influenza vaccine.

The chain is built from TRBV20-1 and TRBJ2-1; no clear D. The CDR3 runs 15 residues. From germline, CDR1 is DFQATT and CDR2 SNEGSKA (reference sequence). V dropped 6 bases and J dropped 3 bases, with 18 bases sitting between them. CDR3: CSAQDFRSVYNEQFF. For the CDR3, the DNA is TGCAGTGCCCAGGATTTTCGGAGCGTCTACAATGAGCAGTTCTTC.

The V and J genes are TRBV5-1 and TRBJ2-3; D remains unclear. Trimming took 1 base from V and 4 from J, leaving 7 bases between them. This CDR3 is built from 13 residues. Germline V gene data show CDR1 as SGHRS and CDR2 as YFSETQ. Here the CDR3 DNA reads TGCGCCAGCAGCTTGCGGGCCTCAGATACGCAGTATTTT. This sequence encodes CASSLRASDTQYF.

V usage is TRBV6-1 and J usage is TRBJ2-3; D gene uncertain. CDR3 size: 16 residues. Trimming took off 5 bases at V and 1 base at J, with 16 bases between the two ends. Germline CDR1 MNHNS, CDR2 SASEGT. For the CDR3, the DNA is TGTGCCAGCAGTCCGAATCAGGCAGCGCGCACAGATACGCAGTATTTT. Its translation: CASSPNQAARTDTQYF.

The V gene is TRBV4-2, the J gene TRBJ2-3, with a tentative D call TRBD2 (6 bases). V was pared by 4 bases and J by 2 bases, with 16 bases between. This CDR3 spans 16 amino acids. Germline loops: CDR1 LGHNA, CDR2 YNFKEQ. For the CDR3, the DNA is TGTGCCAGCAGCCTACAAGCGGGTGAGAACACAGATACGCAGTATTTT. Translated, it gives CASSLQAGENTDTQYF.

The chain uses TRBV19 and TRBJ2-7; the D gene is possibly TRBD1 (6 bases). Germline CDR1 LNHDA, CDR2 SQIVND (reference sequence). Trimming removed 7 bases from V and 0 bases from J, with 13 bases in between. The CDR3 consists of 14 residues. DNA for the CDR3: TGTGCCAGTACTCCTTCGGACAGCTCCTACGAGCAGTACTTC. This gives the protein CASTPSDSSYEQYF. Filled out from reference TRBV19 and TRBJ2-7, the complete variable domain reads DGGITQSPKYLFRKEGQNVTLSCEQNLNHDAMYWYRQDPGQGLRLIYYSQIVNDFQKGDIAEGYSVSREKKESFPLTVTSAQKNPTAFYLCASTPSDSSYEQYFGPGTRLTVT.

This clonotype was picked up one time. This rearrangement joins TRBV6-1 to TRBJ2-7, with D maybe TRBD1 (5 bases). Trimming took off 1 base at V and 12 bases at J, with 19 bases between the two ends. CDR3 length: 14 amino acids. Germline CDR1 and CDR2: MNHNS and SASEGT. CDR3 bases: TGTGCCAGCAGTGAAGGGTCCGGAGCCCTGGGGCGGTACTTC. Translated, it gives CASSEGSGALGRYF.

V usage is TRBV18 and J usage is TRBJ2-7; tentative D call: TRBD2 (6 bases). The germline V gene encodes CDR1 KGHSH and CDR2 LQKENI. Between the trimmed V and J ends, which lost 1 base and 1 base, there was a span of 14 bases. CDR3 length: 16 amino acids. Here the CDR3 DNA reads TGTGCCAGCTCACCACGGTCAGTCGGGAGATCCTACGAGCAGTACTTC. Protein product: CASSPRSVGRSYEQYF.

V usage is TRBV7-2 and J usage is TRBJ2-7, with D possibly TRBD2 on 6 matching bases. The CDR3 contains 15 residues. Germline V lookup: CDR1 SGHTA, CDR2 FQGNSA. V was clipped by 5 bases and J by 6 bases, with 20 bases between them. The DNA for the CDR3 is TGTGCCAGCAGCCAACCTCAGGGCGGGATGGGCGAGCAGTACTTC. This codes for CASSQPQGGMGEQYF.

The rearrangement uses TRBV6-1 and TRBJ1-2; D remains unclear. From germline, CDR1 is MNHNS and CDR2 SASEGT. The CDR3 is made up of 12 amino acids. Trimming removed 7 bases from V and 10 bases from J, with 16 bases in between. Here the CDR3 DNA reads TGTGCCAGCACTGGCCCCCGGATTGACTACACCTTC. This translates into CASTGPRIDYTF.

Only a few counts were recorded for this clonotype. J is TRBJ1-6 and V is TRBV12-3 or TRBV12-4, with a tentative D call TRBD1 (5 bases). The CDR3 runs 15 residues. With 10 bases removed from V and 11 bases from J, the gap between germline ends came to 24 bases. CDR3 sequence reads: CATSPGGSLRAPLHF. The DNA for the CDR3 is TGTGCCACCTCCCCGGGGGGTTCCTTAAGAGCACCCCTCCACTTT.

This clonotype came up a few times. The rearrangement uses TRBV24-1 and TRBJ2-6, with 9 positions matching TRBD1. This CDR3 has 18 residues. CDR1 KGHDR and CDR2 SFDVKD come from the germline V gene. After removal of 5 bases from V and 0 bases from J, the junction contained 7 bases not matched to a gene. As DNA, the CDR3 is TGTGCCACCAGTGGTCGGGACAGGGCCACCTCTGGGGCCAACGTCCTGACTTTC. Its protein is CATSGRDRATSGANVLTF.

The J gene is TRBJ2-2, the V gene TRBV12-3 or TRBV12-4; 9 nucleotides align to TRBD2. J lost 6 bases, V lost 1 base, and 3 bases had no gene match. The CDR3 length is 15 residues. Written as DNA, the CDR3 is TGTGCCAGCAGTTTAGGTAGCGGGAGCGCCGGGGAGCTGTTTTTT. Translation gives CASSLGSGSAGELFF.